This T cell receptor (beta chain) is from a study of T cell repertoires in cytomegalovirus infection (dated by TCRdb to the late 2010s). Looking at the study overall: The HLA type of each donor mattered for the analysis, because public TCR beta signatures pointed to carriage of CMV infection along with the matching HLA type. Results the study describes overall, beyond this receptor: In both this cohort and an independent cohort of over 350 donors, the cumulative frequency of public TCR beta family members distinguished carriers of CMV infection plus the relevant HLA type. The ex vivo response was dominated by HLA-C-restricted CMV-specific TCR beta clonotypes, which also provided the single most frequent clonotype in two of eight donors.

There are many counts of this clonotype. Which antigen it targets is not known. Per-base qualities were not stored, and no clone one base away is much larger. The germline V gene supplies CDR1 SGHTA and CDR2 FQGTGA. The CDR3, from cysteine to phenylalanine, totals 16 residues. CDR3 DNA is the only sequence kept; it has 48 bases, read in frame from the first base. At the junction V is shortened by 5 bases and J by 1 base; bases outside the gene matches: 6. TCRdb names Illumina HiSeq 1500 as the instrument used. The raw public data were reprocessed by TCRdb itself: fastp quality trimming at Q25, MiXCR clonotype calling, in-frame beta chains only. CDR3 protein duplicates are merged, each entry listing the most common genes and DNA. The sample contains about 490,000 distinct CDR3 sequences, about 15% of them found a single time. The leading ten clones occupy around 25% of the sample.

The sequence was collected from a human donor in good health (CMV status not recorded). Some clones in this sample may be carry-over from other donors' samples. The sequencing sample was made of CD8+ T cells from PBMCs. The rearranged segments are TRBV7-3 and TRBJ2-3; 10 junctional bases match TRBD2. The DNA sequence is given as TGTGCCAGCAGCCCGCGGCTAGCGGGGGGCACAGATACGCAGTATTTT. It translates to CASSPRLAGGTDTQYF.